The 26 T cell receptor beta chains listed next were all sequenced from one sample in a study of cytomegalovirus exposure and HLA in healthy donors. The PCR employed 60 Vbeta primers together with 13 Jbeta primers. Some clones are missing from TCRdb's copy, which holds only in-frame ones; the method was immunoSEQ multiplex PCR. The sample lists hundreds of thousands of clones; 82% were seen once. The sample was PBMCs. Receptor source: a man between 40 and 49 years old in good health and CMV-seropositive.

This clone was recorded a few times. The V gene is TRBV10-1, the J gene TRBJ2-3; tentatively, D is TRBD1 (5 bases). V gave up 3 bases and J gave up 6 bases, with 13 bases separating them. In germline, CDR1 is WNHNN, CDR2 SYGVQD (reference sequence). The CDR3 consists of 14 residues. For the CDR3, the DNA is TGCGCCAGCAGTGATGCAGGGTCGGGCGATACGCAGTATTTT. Translation: CASSDAGSGDTQYF.

This chain uses TRBV30 with TRBJ2-5; 9 nucleotides match TRBD1. Gene TRBJ2-7 matches the end of the DNA better, so the J call may be wrong. Germline V gene lookup returns CDR1 GTSNPN and CDR2 SVGIG (reference sequence). The CDR3 spans 15 residues. The CDR3 sequence: CAWIPVGQGPHEQYF. The CDR3 coding sequence is TGTGCCTGGATCCCAGTTGGACAGGGGCCCCACGAGCAGTACTTC.

The gene calls are TRBV30 and TRBJ1-3; TRBD1 is a possible D gene (6 bases). The germline V gene has CDR1 GTSNPN and CDR2 SVGIG (reference sequence). This CDR3 comprises 14 residues. The V gene lost 4 bases and the J gene lost 4 bases, with 14 bases spanning the gap. The CDR3 sequence: CAWILTGGGNTIYF. The CDR3 nucleotides are TGTGCCTGGATCCTGACAGGAGGAGGAAACACCATATATTTT.

This chain joins TRBV11-2 and TRBJ1-1; 7 nucleotides align to TRBD1. The CDR3 is made up of 15 amino acids. Per the germline V gene, CDR1 is SGHAT and CDR2 is FQNNGV. With 1 base clipped from V and 6 bases from J, the junction kept 8 bases outside the gene matches. DNA for the CDR3: TGTGCCAGCAGCTTAGGTGGGACAGCGGCTGCTGAAGCTTTCTTT. Protein product: CASSLGGTAAAEAFF.

The V call is TRBV6-1, the J call TRBJ2-7; maybe TRBD2 (5 bases). The germline V gene has CDR1 MNHNS and CDR2 SASEGT. V was shortened by 2 bases and J by 3 bases, with 11 bases between the two germline ends. This CDR3 is 14 amino acids long. CDR3 residues: CASSEIGEGYEQYV. The CDR3 DNA reads TGTGCCAGCAGTGAAATAGGCGAGGGCTACGAGCAGTACGTC.

The chain uses TRBV21-1 and TRBJ2-5; whether TRBD2, the table's D call, matches the DNA was not checked. TRBV21-1 corresponds to a pseudogene. This CDR3 is 16 amino acids long. The CDR3 DNA is TGTGCCAGCAGCAAAGTTTCTAGCGGGGTGGGAGAGACCCAGTACTTC. Its translation is CASSKVSSGVGETQYF.

The chain combines TRBV11-2 with TRBJ2-3; tentatively, D is TRBD2 (5 bases). Trimming left V 3 bases short and J 0 bases short, with 10 bases between. CDR3 length: 15 amino acids. From germline, CDR1 is SGHAT and CDR2 FQNNGV. CDR3 in amino acids: CASSFQRTSTDTQYF. DNA for the CDR3: TGTGCCAGCAGCTTCCAGCGGACTAGCACAGATACGCAGTATTTT.

This clone was seen only once. The rearrangement links TRBV5-1 to TRBJ2-3; tentatively, D is TRBD2 (5 bases). Germline loops: CDR1 SGHRS, CDR2 YFSETQ. Trimming removed 0 bases from V and 2 bases from J, with 16 bases in between. The CDR3 totals 17 residues. The CDR3 DNA reads TGCGCCAGCAGCTTGGCCAACGTGGGAGCAATCACAGATACGCAGTATTTT. Translating gives CASSLANVGAITDTQYF.

The genes are TRBV2 and TRBJ2-5; 11 positions agree with TRBD2. This CDR3 comprises 15 residues. Trimming took 5 bases from V and 4 from J; bases not matched to a gene: 6. Germline loops: CDR1 SNHLY, CDR2 FYNNEI. The CDR3 sequence: CASSTSGSKRETQYF. CDR3 in DNA: TGTGCCAGCAGTACTAGCGGGAGTAAACGAGAGACCCAGTACTTC.

The chain links TRBV7-9 to TRBJ2-7; 11 bases map to TRBD1. Germline CDR1 and CDR2: SEHNR and FQNEAQ (reference sequence). The CDR3 has 14 residues. Trimming cost V 5 bases and J 4 bases; bases outside gene matches: 4. CDR3 region: CASSRTGGVYEQYF. The DNA of the CDR3 is TGTGCCAGCAGCCGGACAGGGGGCGTGTACGAGCAGTACTTC.

This sequence joins TRBV5-8 and TRBJ2-7; TRBD1 agrees at 7 bases. Per the germline V gene, CDR1 is SGHTS and CDR2 is YDEGEE. The CDR3 extends over 15 amino acids. The junction had 6 bases not matched to a gene; V was cut back by 0 bases and J by 3 bases. In DNA, the CDR3 is TGTGCCAGCAGCTTGGGACAGGGAAAAGTCTACGAGCAGTACGTC. Translated: CASSLGQGKVYEQYV.

The chain couples TRBV5-1 to TRBJ2-5, with D possibly being TRBD1 (6 bases). Trimming cost V 0 bases and J 5 bases, with 11 bases left between them. Germline CDR1 SGHRS, CDR2 YFSETQ. This CDR3 has 14 residues. The CDR3 region is CASSLEGVGETQYF. Here the CDR3 DNA reads TGCGCCAGCAGCTTGGAGGGGGTGGGGGAGACCCAGTACTTC.

Details on this clone: Additional DNA sequences in this sample encode the identical CDR3. The genes are TRBV30 and TRBJ1-5; D is possibly TRBD1 (5 bases). The CDR3 is 14 residues long. The V gene lost 2 bases and the J gene lost 0 bases, with 8 bases spanning the gap. Germline V gives CDR1 GTSNPN, CDR2 SVGIG (reference sequence). CDR3 coding DNA: TGTGCCTGGAGTAGGGGCAATAGCAATCAGCCCCAGCATTTT. Translated, it gives CAWSRGNSNQPQHF.

The chain employs TRBV7-9 and TRBJ1-3; TRBD1 is a possible D gene (6 bases). Germline-derived CDR1 and CDR2 are SEHNR and FQNEAQ (reference sequence). The CDR3 extends over 16 amino acids. V lost 3 bases to trimming and J lost 0 bases, with 12 bases between them. CDR3 DNA sequence: TGTGCCAGCAGCTTTCGACAGGATAGCTCTGGAAACACCATATATTTT. Its protein product is CASSFRQDSSGNTIYF. Complete variable domain (other parts from reference TRBV7-9 and TRBJ1-3): DTGVSQNPRHKITKRGQNVTFRCDPISEHNRLYWYRQTLGQGPEFLTYFQNEAQLEKSRLLSDRFSAERPKGSFSTLEIQRTEQGDSAMYLCASSFRQDSSGNTIYFGEGSWLTVV.

This clone was seen a few times. The chain's CDR3 is CASISGRGQTYEQYV. The CDR3, as DNA: TGTGCCAGCATTAGCGGGAGGGGACAAACCTACGAGCAGTACGTC. The genes are TRBV28 and TRBJ2-7; 11 bases match TRBD2. Germline V gives CDR1 MDHEN, CDR2 SYDVKM. The CDR3 is 15 residues long. Germline trimming cut 7 bases from V and 2 bases from J; bases unmatched to any gene: 7.

The chain has TRBV9 and TRBJ1-2; 10 nucleotides align to TRBD1. This CDR3 spans 17 amino acids. With V trimmed by 5 bases and J by 2 bases, 12 bases remained unmatched. The germline CDR1 and CDR2 sequences are SGDLS and YYNGEE. Here the CDR3 DNA reads TGTGCCAGCAGTGTTAGACAGGGGGCGATCTCAAACTATGGCTACACCTTC. It yields the protein CASSVRQGAISNYGYTF.

V gene TRBV6-5 combines with J gene TRBJ2-1; 7 bases align to TRBD1. Germline CDR1 is MNHEY and CDR2 is SVGAGI. The CDR3 contains 14 residues. The J segment lost 7 bases and the V segment lost 6 bases, leaving 9 bases of the junction unmatched. The DNA of the CDR3 is TGTGCCAGCAGCTCCCGGGACAGAGTAAATGAGCAGTTCTTC. Translated, it gives CASSSRDRVNEQFF.

The chain is built from TRBV9 and TRBJ2-1, with TRBD1 as a possible D gene (6 bases). Germline CDR1 reads SGDLS; CDR2 reads YYNGEE. Trimming took 0 bases from V and 8 from J, leaving 6 bases between them. CDR3 size: 12 residues. The chain's CDR3 is CASSVAGDEQFF. The CDR3, as DNA: TGTGCCAGCAGCGTAGCAGGGGATGAGCAGTTCTTC. The entire variable domain, with the rest obtained from reference TRBV9 and TRBJ2-1, is as follows: DSGVTQTPKHLITATGQRVTLRCSPRSGDLSVYWYQQSLDQGLQFLIQYYNGEERAKGNILERFSAQQFPDLHSELNLSSLELGDSALYFCASSVAGDEQFFGPGTRLTVL.

This chain connects TRBV18 to TRBJ1-5; 9 bases map to TRBD1. The CDR3 length is 13 residues. The germline gives CDR1 KGHSH, CDR2 LQKENI. Trimming took 3 bases from V and 8 from J; bases not matched to a gene: 2. The CDR3 is CASSPRTGEPQHF. The DNA for the CDR3 is TGTGCCAGCTCACCTCGGACAGGGGAGCCCCAGCATTTT.

The chain recombines TRBV7-9 with TRBJ1-1, with TRBD1 as a possible D gene (5 bases). The V end was cut by 1 base, the J end by 8 bases, with 17 bases between. There are 15 residues in the CDR3. CDR1 and CDR2 (germline): SEHNR, FQNEAQ (reference sequence). The CDR3 DNA is TGTGCCAGCAGCTTAGGGAGCGGGGGGATCCTCGAAGCTTTCTTT. This sequence encodes CASSLGSGGILEAFF.

This clone occurred once. The chain couples TRBV18 to TRBJ1-3; D not resolved. V lost 2 bases, J lost 5 bases, and 19 bases lay in between. The CDR3 extends over 17 amino acids. Germline lookup yields CDR1 KGHSH and CDR2 LQKENI. CDR3 protein: CASSPTMADGGRNTIYF. The CDR3 coding sequence is TGTGCCAGCTCACCAACTATGGCGGACGGAGGAAGAAACACCATATATTTT.

J is TRBJ1-4 and V is TRBV5-4, with 8 bases identical to TRBD1. Trimming took 0 bases from V and 1 from J; bases not matched to a gene: 5. The CDR3 has 17 amino acids. CDR1 is SGHNT, CDR2 YYREEE, per germline (reference sequence). In nucleotides, the CDR3 is TGTGCCAGCAGCTTGGGGACAGGGCCCTTAACTAATGAAAAACTGTTTTTT. It yields the protein CASSLGTGPLTNEKLFF.

J is TRBJ1-1 and V is TRBV19, with D hard to call. Germline assignment: CDR1 LNHDA and CDR2 SQIVND (reference sequence). The V end was cut by 7 bases, the J end by 7 bases, with 16 bases between. This CDR3 region has 13 residues. DNA for the CDR3: TGTGCCAGTAACGGAGGCACGAAGGGTGAAGCTTTCTTT. Protein product: CASNGGTKGEAFF.

The V gene is TRBV27, the J gene TRBJ1-5; 7 bases map to TRBD1. Germline loops: CDR1 MNHEY, CDR2 SMNVEV (reference sequence). This CDR3 comprises 15 residues. After removal of 3 bases from V and 5 bases from J, the junction contained 7 bases not matched to a gene. DNA of the CDR3: TGTGCCAGCAGTTTGCGTGGGACAGTCCATCAGCCCCAGCATTTT. It specifies CASSLRGTVHQPQHF.

The gene calls are TRBV5-4 and TRBJ2-7; TRBD2 matches 8 bases. V gave up 5 bases and J gave up 4 bases; unmatched junction bases: 8. The CDR3 covers 14 residues. CDR1 and CDR2 from the germline V gene are SGHNT and YYREEE (reference sequence). CDR3 in amino acids: CASRKRESEYEQYF. CDR3 in DNA: TGTGCCAGCAGAAAGCGGGAGAGTGAATACGAGCAGTACTTC.

V and J are TRBV7-3 and TRBJ1-1; the D is unclear. This CDR3 has 14 amino acids. Germline lookup yields CDR1 SGHTA and CDR2 FQGTGA. Trimming removed 2 bases from V and 1 base from J, with 8 bases in between. Here the CDR3 DNA reads TGTGCCAGCAGCTTAGGCGGATCGAACACTGAAGCTTTCTTT. It encodes CASSLGGSNTEAFF. Together with reference TRBV7-3 and TRBJ1-1, the CDR3 gives the full variable domain: GAGVSQTPSNKVTEKGKYVELRCDPISGHTALYWYRQSLGQGPEFLIYFQGTGAADDSGLPNDRFFAVRPEGSVSTLKIQRTERGDSAVYLCASSLGGSNTEAFFGQGTRLTVV.